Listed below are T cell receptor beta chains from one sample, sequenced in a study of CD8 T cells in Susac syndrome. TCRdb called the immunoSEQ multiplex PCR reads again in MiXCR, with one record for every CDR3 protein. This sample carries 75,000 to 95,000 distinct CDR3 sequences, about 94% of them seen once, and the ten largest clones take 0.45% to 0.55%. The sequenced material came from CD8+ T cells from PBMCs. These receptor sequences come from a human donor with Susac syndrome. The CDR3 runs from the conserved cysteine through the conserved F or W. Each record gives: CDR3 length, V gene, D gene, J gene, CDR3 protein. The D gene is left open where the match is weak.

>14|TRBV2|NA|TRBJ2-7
CASREGNPPYEQYF
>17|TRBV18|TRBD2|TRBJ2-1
CATSGNSGGRSYNEQFF
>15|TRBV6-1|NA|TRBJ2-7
CASSEVAALSYEQYF
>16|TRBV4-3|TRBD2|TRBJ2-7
CASSQEGAGGGNEQYF
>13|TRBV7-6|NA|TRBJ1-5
CASSLAVHQPQHF
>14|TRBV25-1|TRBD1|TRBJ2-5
CASSEGQGVETQYF
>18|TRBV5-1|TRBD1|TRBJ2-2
CASSLGQGAPDDTGELFF
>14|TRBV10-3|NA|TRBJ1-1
CAIGGGTYDTEAFF
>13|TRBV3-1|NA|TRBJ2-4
CASSLSAKNIQYF
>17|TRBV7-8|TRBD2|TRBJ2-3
CASSLVAGVPSTDTQYF
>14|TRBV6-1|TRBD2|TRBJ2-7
CASSSSGGRYEQYF
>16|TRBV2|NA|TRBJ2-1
CASSALASSSYNEQFF
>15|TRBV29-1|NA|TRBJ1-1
CSFYRAGRWDTEAFF
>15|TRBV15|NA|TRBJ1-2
CATSRERTVDYGYTF
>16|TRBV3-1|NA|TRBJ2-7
CASSHGFGYSEAEQYF
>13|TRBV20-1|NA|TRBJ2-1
CSARESPVDEQFF
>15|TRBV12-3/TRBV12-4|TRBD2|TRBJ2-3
CASSWTSGRADTQYF
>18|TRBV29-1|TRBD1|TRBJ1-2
CSVEDRGTGDPVNYGYTF
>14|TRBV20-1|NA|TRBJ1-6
CSAFSSGWSSPLHF
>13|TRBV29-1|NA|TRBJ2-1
CSVEGDLDNEQFF
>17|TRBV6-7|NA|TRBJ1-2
CASIKGENKRANYGYTF
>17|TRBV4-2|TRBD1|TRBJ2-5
CASSQDIQGASGETQYF
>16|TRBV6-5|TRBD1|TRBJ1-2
CASSFRTGRANYGYTF
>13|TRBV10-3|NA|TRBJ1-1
CAISRTLLSEAFF
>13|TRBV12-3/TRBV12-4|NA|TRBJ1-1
CASSLGRGTEAFF
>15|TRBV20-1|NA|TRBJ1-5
CSARVGAGADQPQHF
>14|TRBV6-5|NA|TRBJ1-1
CASSYSAGNSEAFF
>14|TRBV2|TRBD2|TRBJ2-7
CASRGTSGIYEQYF
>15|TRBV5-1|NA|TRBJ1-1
CASSLGPTVNTEAFF
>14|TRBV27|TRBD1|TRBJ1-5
CASSRDRGYQPQHF
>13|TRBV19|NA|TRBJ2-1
CASSIGRGNEQFF
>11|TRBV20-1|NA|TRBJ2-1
CSAGQRNEQFF
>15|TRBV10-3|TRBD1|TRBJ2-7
CAISDPVAGGDEQYF
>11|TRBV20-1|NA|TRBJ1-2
CSARGVRTYYF
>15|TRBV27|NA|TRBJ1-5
CASTVFAGSNQPQHF
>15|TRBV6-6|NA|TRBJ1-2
CASSLEHDTGSGYTF
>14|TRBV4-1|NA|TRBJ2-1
CASSHGVQGYEQFF
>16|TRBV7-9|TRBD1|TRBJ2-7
CASSLHWDRDTYEQYF
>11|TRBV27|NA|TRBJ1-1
CASLGATEAFF
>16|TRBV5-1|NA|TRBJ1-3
CASSYLGTASGNTIYF
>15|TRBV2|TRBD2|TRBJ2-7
CASRLLSGRAYEQYF
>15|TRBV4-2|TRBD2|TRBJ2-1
CASSSTWGGYNEQFF
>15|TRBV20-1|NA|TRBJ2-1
CSAREELVGYNEQFF
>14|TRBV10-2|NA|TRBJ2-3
CASRRDSVTDTQYF
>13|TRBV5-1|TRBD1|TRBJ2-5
CASRATGEETQYF
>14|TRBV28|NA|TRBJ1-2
CASSLRVPNYGYTF
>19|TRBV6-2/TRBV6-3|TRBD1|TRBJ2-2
CASSYSPGQGASMTGELFF
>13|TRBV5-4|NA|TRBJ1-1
CAIPGGSAAEAFF
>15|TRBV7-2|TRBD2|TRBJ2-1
CASSLFGLAANEQFF
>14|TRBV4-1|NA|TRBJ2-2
CASSQWANTGELFF
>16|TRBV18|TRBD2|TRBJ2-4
CASSPLASGRINIQYF
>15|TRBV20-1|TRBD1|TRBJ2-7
CSARASPGGSYEQYF
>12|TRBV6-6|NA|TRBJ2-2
CASSYRAGELFF
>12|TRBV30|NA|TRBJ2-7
CAWSDGAGEQYF
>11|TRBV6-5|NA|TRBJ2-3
CASSYQDTQYF
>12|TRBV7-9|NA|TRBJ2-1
CASSYLLHEQFF
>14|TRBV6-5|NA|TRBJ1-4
CASSRRRGAEKLFF